Listed below are T cell receptor beta chains from one sample, sequenced in a study of CD8 T cells in Susac syndrome. TCRdb independently ran MiXCR on the immunoSEQ multiplex PCR reads; one entry per CDR3 protein. The sample records about 280,000 distinct CDR3 sequences, roughly 81% being singletons. The source material was CD8+ T cells from PBMCs. The receptors derive from a human donor with multiple sclerosis. Both conserved end residues are part of each CDR3. Each record gives: clone size, D gene, J gene, V gene, CDR3 DNA, CDR3 protein. A D gene is named only where the DNA matches it firmly. Clone size appears in some rows only: once, few, many, or a class for an expanded clone.

clone_size: NA; d_call: NA; j_call: TRBJ2-1; v_call: TRBV18; cdr3_nt: TGTGCCAGCTCACCCCCGCGCGGGATCTCCTACAATGAGCAGTTCTTC; cdr3_aa: CASSPPRGISYNEQFF
clone_size: few; d_call: NA; j_call: TRBJ2-3; v_call: TRBV4-1; cdr3_nt: TGCGCCAGCATGTTGACTTTTCTGGGTGCAGATACGCAGTATTTT; cdr3_aa: CASMLTFLGADTQYF
clone_size: NA; d_call: NA; j_call: TRBJ2-1; v_call: TRBV27; cdr3_nt: TGTGCCAGCAGTCCCGTCGGGAGCTCCTACAATGAGCAGTTCTTC; cdr3_aa: CASSPVGSSYNEQFF
clone_size: once; d_call: NA; j_call: TRBJ1-2; v_call: TRBV27; cdr3_nt: TGTGCCAGCAGTTCAAGAGGGCGCTATGGCTACACCTTC; cdr3_aa: CASSSRGRYGYTF
clone_size: NA; d_call: NA; j_call: TRBJ2-7; v_call: TRBV5-1; cdr3_nt: TGCGCCAGCAGCTTGGCTCCCTGGACCAGCTACGAGCAGTACTTC; cdr3_aa: CASSLAPWTSYEQYF
clone_size: NA; d_call: NA; j_call: TRBJ2-7; v_call: TRBV7-9; cdr3_nt: TGTGCCAGCAGCCCGATGGTCACAGGGCGTCGGGGCGAGCAGTACTTC; cdr3_aa: CASSPMVTGRRGEQYF
clone_size: NA; d_call: NA; j_call: TRBJ2-7; v_call: TRBV7-2; cdr3_nt: TGTGCCAGCAGACATCCGGCCTCTGCCTACGAGCAGTACTTC; cdr3_aa: CASRHPASAYEQYF
clone_size: NA; d_call: TRBD1; j_call: TRBJ2-2; v_call: TRBV6-1; cdr3_nt: TGTGCCAGCAGTGAACTAAGGGGGCCCACCGGGGAGCTGTTTTTT; cdr3_aa: CASSELRGPTGELFF
clone_size: NA; d_call: NA; j_call: TRBJ2-1; v_call: TRBV6-5; cdr3_nt: TGTGCCAGCAGGAGATCAGGGGAATGGAATGAGCAGTTCTTC; cdr3_aa: CASRRSGEWNEQFF
clone_size: NA; d_call: TRBD1; j_call: TRBJ1-2; v_call: TRBV7-9; cdr3_nt: TGTGCCAGCAGCTCCTACCCCGGGACAGTCTCGACTATCTATGGCTACACCTTC; cdr3_aa: CASSSYPGTVSTIYGYTF
clone_size: NA; d_call: NA; j_call: TRBJ2-7; v_call: TRBV9; cdr3_nt: TGTGCCAGCAGCGTTAGCGGAGGTTCCTACGAGCAGTACTTC; cdr3_aa: CASSVSGGSYEQYF
clone_size: NA; d_call: TRBD2; j_call: TRBJ2-7; v_call: TRBV3-1; cdr3_nt: TGTGCCAGCAGCCCGCTCCTCGGGAGGACTCACGAGCAGTACTTC; cdr3_aa: CASSPLLGRTHEQYF
clone_size: NA; d_call: NA; j_call: TRBJ2-7; v_call: TRBV11-2; cdr3_nt: TGTGCCAGCAGCTCCCTACTAGGTGACGAGCAGTACTTC; cdr3_aa: CASSSLLGDEQYF
clone_size: few; d_call: TRBD2; j_call: TRBJ2-5; v_call: TRBV5-1; cdr3_nt: TGCGCCAGCAGCTTGGTTACGGGAGGAGAGACCCAGTACTTC; cdr3_aa: CASSLVTGGETQYF
clone_size: NA; d_call: TRBD2; j_call: TRBJ2-1; v_call: TRBV4-1; cdr3_nt: TGCGCCAGCAGCCAAGATGGAGGGACTAGCGGGACCCATGAGCAGTTCTTC; cdr3_aa: CASSQDGGTSGTHEQFF
clone_size: NA; d_call: NA; j_call: TRBJ2-5; v_call: TRBV27; cdr3_nt: TGTGCCAGCAGTTTAAGTCCGACAGCCCAAGAGACCCAGTACTTC; cdr3_aa: CASSLSPTAQETQYF
clone_size: NA; d_call: TRBD1; j_call: TRBJ1-5; v_call: TRBV27; cdr3_nt: TGTGCCAGCAGTAAGACAGGGAGCAATCAGCCCCAGCATTTT; cdr3_aa: CASSKTGSNQPQHF
clone_size: NA; d_call: NA; j_call: TRBJ2-5; v_call: TRBV5-1; cdr3_nt: TGCGCCAGCAGCCCCCGATGGGACTACCAAGAGACCCAGTACTTC; cdr3_aa: CASSPRWDYQETQYF
clone_size: NA; d_call: TRBD2; j_call: TRBJ2-2; v_call: TRBV29-1; cdr3_nt: TGCAGCGCCTCACTAGCGGGAGGGCCGGAGGAGCTGTTTTTT; cdr3_aa: CSASLAGGPEELFF
clone_size: NA; d_call: TRBD1; j_call: TRBJ1-5; v_call: TRBV13; cdr3_nt: TGTGCCAGCAGCTTAAGGGGACAGGAAAATCAGCCCCAGCATTTT; cdr3_aa: CASSLRGQENQPQHF
clone_size: NA; d_call: NA; j_call: TRBJ2-1; v_call: TRBV5-4; cdr3_nt: TGTGCCAGCAGCTTGGACCAGAAGCAGTTCTTC; cdr3_aa: CASSLDQKQFF
clone_size: NA; d_call: NA; j_call: TRBJ1-1; v_call: TRBV5-1; cdr3_nt: TGCGCCAGCAGCTTGGTACGGCCTAAGAACACTGAAGCTTTCTTT; cdr3_aa: CASSLVRPKNTEAFF
clone_size: NA; d_call: NA; j_call: TRBJ2-1; v_call: TRBV2; cdr3_nt: TGTGCCAGCAGGTGGCAGGGAATCCATGAGCAGTTCTTC; cdr3_aa: CASRWQGIHEQFF
clone_size: NA; d_call: NA; j_call: TRBJ1-1; v_call: TRBV19; cdr3_nt: TGTGCCAGTAGTATGGCTAGAAACACTGAAGCTTTCTTT; cdr3_aa: CASSMARNTEAFF
clone_size: NA; d_call: NA; j_call: TRBJ2-3; v_call: TRBV10-3; cdr3_nt: TGTGCCATGGGGACAGATACGCAGTATTTT; cdr3_aa: CAMGTDTQYF
clone_size: few; d_call: NA; j_call: TRBJ1-2; v_call: TRBV5-4; cdr3_nt: TGTGCCAGCAGCGTCACAGTTAACTATGGCTACACCTTC; cdr3_aa: CASSVTVNYGYTF
clone_size: NA; d_call: TRBD2; j_call: TRBJ2-2; v_call: TRBV9; cdr3_nt: TGTGCCAGCAGCGTCCGGGAGGGGCCCGGGGAGCTGTTTTTT; cdr3_aa: CASSVREGPGELFF
clone_size: once; d_call: NA; j_call: TRBJ2-1; v_call: TRBV7-3; cdr3_nt: TGTGCCAGCAGCTTAAGGGGCCCTTATGAGGGCGTTGTGAATGAGCAGTTCTTC; cdr3_aa: CASSLRGPYEGVVNEQFF
clone_size: NA; d_call: TRBD1; j_call: TRBJ2-1; v_call: TRBV7-9; cdr3_nt: TGTGCCAGCCTCGATGGACAGGGGTATGTCAATGAGCAGTTCTTC; cdr3_aa: CASLDGQGYVNEQFF
clone_size: once; d_call: NA; j_call: TRBJ2-7; v_call: TRBV12-3/TRBV12-4; cdr3_nt: TGTGCCAGCAGCCGGGGGGCGCGCAACGAGCAGTACTTC; cdr3_aa: CASSRGARNEQYF
clone_size: NA; d_call: TRBD1; j_call: TRBJ2-3; v_call: TRBV27; cdr3_nt: TGTGCCAGCAGTCCCAGGGACAGGGACGGTACAGATACGCAGTATTTT; cdr3_aa: CASSPRDRDGTDTQYF
clone_size: NA; d_call: NA; j_call: TRBJ2-1; v_call: TRBV27; cdr3_nt: TGTGCCAGCAGTAATACGGGACCATCATACAATGAGCAGTTCTTC; cdr3_aa: CASSNTGPSYNEQFF
clone_size: NA; d_call: NA; j_call: TRBJ2-7; v_call: TRBV5-1; cdr3_nt: TGCGCCAGCAGCTTGGACTCACGGGGCTACGAGCAGTACTTC; cdr3_aa: CASSLDSRGYEQYF
clone_size: NA; d_call: NA; j_call: TRBJ1-5; v_call: TRBV5-5; cdr3_nt: TGTGCCAGCAGGGGTCCTCAGGCGAATCAGCCCCAGCATTTT; cdr3_aa: CASRGPQANQPQHF
clone_size: NA; d_call: NA; j_call: TRBJ2-7; v_call: TRBV5-6; cdr3_nt: TGTGCCAGCAGCTTACAGGGTTGGAACTACGAGCAGTACTTC; cdr3_aa: CASSLQGWNYEQYF
clone_size: NA; d_call: TRBD1; j_call: TRBJ1-5; v_call: TRBV27; cdr3_nt: TGTGCCAGCAGGCCACAGGGGCGGAATCAGCCCCAGCATTTT; cdr3_aa: CASRPQGRNQPQHF
clone_size: NA; d_call: TRBD2; j_call: TRBJ2-3; v_call: TRBV3-1; cdr3_nt: TGTGCCAGCAGCCAAGGGACTAGCGGGGGGCCAGATACGCAGTATTTT; cdr3_aa: CASSQGTSGGPDTQYF
clone_size: NA; d_call: NA; j_call: TRBJ1-5; v_call: TRBV28; cdr3_nt: TGTGCCAGCAGTTTATTGAGCAGTAGCCAGCCCCAGCATTTT; cdr3_aa: CASSLLSSSQPQHF
clone_size: NA; d_call: TRBD1; j_call: TRBJ2-7; v_call: TRBV27; cdr3_nt: TGTGCCAGCAAGGGACAGCTCTCCTACGAGCAGTACTTC; cdr3_aa: CASKGQLSYEQYF
clone_size: NA; d_call: TRBD2; j_call: TRBJ2-1; v_call: TRBV12-3/TRBV12-4; cdr3_nt: TGTGCCAGCAGTTTATTCGCCCTAGCGGGTCAGAATGAGCAGTTCTTC; cdr3_aa: CASSLFALAGQNEQFF
clone_size: once; d_call: NA; j_call: TRBJ2-7; v_call: TRBV28; cdr3_nt: TGTGCCAGCAACTCGAGAAGACAGGTTACCTACGAGCAGTACTTC; cdr3_aa: CASNSRRQVTYEQYF
clone_size: NA; d_call: NA; j_call: TRBJ1-2; v_call: TRBV30; cdr3_nt: TGTGCCGCCCGAGGGGCGAATGGCTACACCTTC; cdr3_aa: CAARGANGYTF
clone_size: NA; d_call: TRBD1; j_call: TRBJ2-2; v_call: TRBV28; cdr3_nt: TGTGCCACCAGGGTGACAGGGGATACCGGGGAGCTGTTTTTT; cdr3_aa: CATRVTGDTGELFF
clone_size: once; d_call: NA; j_call: TRBJ2-5; v_call: TRBV12-3/TRBV12-4; cdr3_nt: TGTGCCAGCAGTACCCCGACAGGAGAGACCCAGTACTTC; cdr3_aa: CASSTPTGETQYF
clone_size: NA; d_call: NA; j_call: TRBJ1-2; v_call: TRBV19; cdr3_nt: TGTGCCAGTAGTTTTTCCGGGACGCCAGTCTATGGCTACACCTTC; cdr3_aa: CASSFSGTPVYGYTF
clone_size: few; d_call: TRBD2; j_call: TRBJ2-7; v_call: TRBV12-5; cdr3_nt: TGTGCTAGTGGTTCGCCGGGACTAGCGAGTTCCTACGAGCAGTACTTC; cdr3_aa: CASGSPGLASSYEQYF
clone_size: few; d_call: NA; j_call: TRBJ2-1; v_call: TRBV27; cdr3_nt: TGTGCCAGCAGTCCCCTAATCAACGGTAGGGAGCAGTTCTTC; cdr3_aa: CASSPLINGREQFF
clone_size: few; d_call: NA; j_call: TRBJ2-3; v_call: TRBV7-2; cdr3_nt: TGTGCCAGCAGCCGCTCGCTAGGCGTGACAGATACGCAGTATTTT; cdr3_aa: CASSRSLGVTDTQYF
clone_size: NA; d_call: NA; j_call: TRBJ1-2; v_call: TRBV6-5; cdr3_nt: TGTGCCAGCAGTTACGGCCAGGGACCGGGCTATGGCTACACCTTC; cdr3_aa: CASSYGQGPGYGYTF
clone_size: NA; d_call: NA; j_call: TRBJ2-5; v_call: TRBV6-6; cdr3_nt: TGTGCCAGCAGAGCTTTACGGGAGGAGACCCAGTACTTC; cdr3_aa: CASRALREETQYF